The present T cell receptor (beta chain) was sequenced within a study of cytomegalovirus exposure and HLA in healthy donors. The wider study: A prior study identified 100 million to 130 million unique TCR beta sequences from 190 million or so T cells.

Unrecorded immune exposures were likely, despite nominal health at sampling. This PCR relied on a set of 60 Vbeta primers and 13 Jbeta primers. Clones were sequenced by immunoSEQ multiplex PCR, and TCRdb holds only the in-frame ones, with some missing. The sample includes some 150,000 clones, roughly 79% seen only once; the top ten take approximately 1.3%. CDR3 size: 15 residues. Germline V gene sequence: CDR1 SGHRS, CDR2 YFSETQ. V lost 1 base and J lost 0, with 7 bases in between. This clonotype was obtained from a man aged 25-45 years in good health and CMV-seropositive. The chain is built from TRBV5-1 and TRBJ2-2, with D possibly TRBD1 on 5 matching bases. Sequenced: PBMCs. CDR3 sequence (DNA): TGCGCCAGCAGCTTGCAGGGCTCGAACACCGGGGAGCTGTTTTTT. Translated, it gives CASSLQGSNTGELFF. Combining the CDR3 with reference TRBV5-1 and TRBJ2-2 gives the whole variable domain KAGVTQTPRYLIKTRGQQVTLSCSPISGHRSVSWYQQTPGQGLQFLFEYFSETQRNKGNFPGRFSGRQFSNSRSEMNVSTLELGDSALYLCASSLQGSNTGELFFGEGSRLTVL.